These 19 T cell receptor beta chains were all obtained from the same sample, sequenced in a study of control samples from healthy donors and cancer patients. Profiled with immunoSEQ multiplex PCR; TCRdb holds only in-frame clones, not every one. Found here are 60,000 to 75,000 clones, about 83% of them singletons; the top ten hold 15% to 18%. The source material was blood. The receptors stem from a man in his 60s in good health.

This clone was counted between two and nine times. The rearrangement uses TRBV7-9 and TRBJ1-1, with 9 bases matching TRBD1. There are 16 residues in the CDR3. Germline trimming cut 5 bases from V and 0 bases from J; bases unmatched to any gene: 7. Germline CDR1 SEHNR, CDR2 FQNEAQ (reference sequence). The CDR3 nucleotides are TGTGCCAGCAGCCCACGGACAGGGGCAATGAACACTGAAGCTTTCTTT. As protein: CASSPRTGAMNTEAFF.

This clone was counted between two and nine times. The CDR3 coding sequence is TGCGCCAGCAGTGAGAGGTCTGGCAGTGGGGTTAATGAAAAACTGTTTTTT. Its translation: CASSERSGSGVNEKLFF. The V and J genes are TRBV10-2 and TRBJ1-4; the D is unclear. The CDR3 is made up of 17 amino acids. CDR1 WSHSY and CDR2 SAAADI come from the germline V gene. Between the trimmed V and J ends, which lost 2 bases and 4 bases, there was a span of 17 bases.

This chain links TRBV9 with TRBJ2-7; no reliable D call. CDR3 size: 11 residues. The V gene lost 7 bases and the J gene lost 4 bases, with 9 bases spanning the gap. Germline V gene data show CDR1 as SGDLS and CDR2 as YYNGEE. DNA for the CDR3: TGTGCCAGCGGGAAGGAGTACGAGCAGTACTTC. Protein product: CASGKEYEQYF. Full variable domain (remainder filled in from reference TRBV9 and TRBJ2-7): DSGVTQTPKHLITATGQRVTLRCSPRSGDLSVYWYQQSLDQGLQFLIQYYNGEERAKGNILERFSAQQFPDLHSELNLSSLELGDSALYFCASGKEYEQYFGPGTRLTVT.

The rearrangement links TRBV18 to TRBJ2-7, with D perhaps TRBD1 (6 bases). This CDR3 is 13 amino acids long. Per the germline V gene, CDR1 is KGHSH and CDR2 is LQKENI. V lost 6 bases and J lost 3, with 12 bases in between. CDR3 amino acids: CASSQGQLYEQYF. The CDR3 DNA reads TGTGCCAGCTCTCAAGGACAGCTCTACGAGCAGTACTTC. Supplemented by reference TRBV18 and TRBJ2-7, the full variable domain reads NAGVMQNPRHLVRRRGQEARLRCSPMKGHSHVYWYRQLPEEGLKFMVYLQKENIIDESGMPKERFSAEFPKEGPSILRIQQVVRGDSAAYFCASSQGQLYEQYFGPGTRLTVT.

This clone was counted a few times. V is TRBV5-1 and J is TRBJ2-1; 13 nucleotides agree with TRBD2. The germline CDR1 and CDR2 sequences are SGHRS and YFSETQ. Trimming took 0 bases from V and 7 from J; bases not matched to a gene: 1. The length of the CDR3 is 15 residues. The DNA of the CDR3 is TGCGCCAGCAGCTTGGCACTAGCGGGAGGGAATGAGCAGTTCTTC. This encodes CASSLALAGGNEQFF.

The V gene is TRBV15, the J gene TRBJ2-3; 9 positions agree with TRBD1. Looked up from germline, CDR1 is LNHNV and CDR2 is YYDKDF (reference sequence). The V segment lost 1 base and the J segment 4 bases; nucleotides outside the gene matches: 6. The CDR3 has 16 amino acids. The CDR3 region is CATSRVGTGYPDTQYF. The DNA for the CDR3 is TGTGCCACCAGCAGAGTTGGGACAGGGTATCCAGATACGCAGTATTTT.

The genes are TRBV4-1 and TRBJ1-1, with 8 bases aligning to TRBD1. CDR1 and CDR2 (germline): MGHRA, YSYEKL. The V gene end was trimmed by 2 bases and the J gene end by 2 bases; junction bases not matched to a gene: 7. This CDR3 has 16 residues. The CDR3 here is CASSQSQTGVNTEAFF. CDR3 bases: TGCGCCAGCAGCCAATCCCAGACAGGGGTTAACACTGAAGCTTTCTTT.

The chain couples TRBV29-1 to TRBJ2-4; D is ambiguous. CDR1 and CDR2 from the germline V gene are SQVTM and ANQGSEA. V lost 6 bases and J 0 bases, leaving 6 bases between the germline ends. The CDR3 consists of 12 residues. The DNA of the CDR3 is TGCAGCGTCGCAATAGCCAAAAACATTCAGTACTTC. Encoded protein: CSVAIAKNIQYF.

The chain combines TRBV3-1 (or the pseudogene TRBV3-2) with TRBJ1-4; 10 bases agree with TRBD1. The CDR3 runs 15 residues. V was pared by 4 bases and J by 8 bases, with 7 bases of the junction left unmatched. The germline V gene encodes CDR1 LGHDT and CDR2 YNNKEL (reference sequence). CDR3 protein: CASSLRQGAGEKLFF. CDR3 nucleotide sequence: TGTGCCAGCAGCCTACGACAGGGGGCAGGGGAAAAACTGTTTTTT.

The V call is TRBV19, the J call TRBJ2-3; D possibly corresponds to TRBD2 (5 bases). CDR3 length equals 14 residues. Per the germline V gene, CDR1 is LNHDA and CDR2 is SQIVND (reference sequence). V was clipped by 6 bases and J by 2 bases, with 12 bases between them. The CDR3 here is CASSFEGATDTQYF. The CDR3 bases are TGTGCCAGTAGCTTCGAGGGAGCCACAGATACGCAGTATTTT.

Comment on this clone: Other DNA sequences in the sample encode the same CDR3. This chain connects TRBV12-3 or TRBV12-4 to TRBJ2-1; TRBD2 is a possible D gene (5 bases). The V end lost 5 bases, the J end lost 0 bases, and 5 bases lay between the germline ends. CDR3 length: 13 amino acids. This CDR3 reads CASSGSSYNEQFF. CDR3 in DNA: TGTGCCAGCAGTGGGAGCTCCTACAATGAGCAGTTCTTC.

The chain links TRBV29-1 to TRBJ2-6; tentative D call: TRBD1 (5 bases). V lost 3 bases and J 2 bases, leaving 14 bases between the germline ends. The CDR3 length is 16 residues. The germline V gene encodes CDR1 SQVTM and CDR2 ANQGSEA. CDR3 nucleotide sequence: TGCAGCGTTGAGGTCAGGGAAAGGGCTGGGGCCAACGTCCTGACTTTC. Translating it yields CSVEVRERAGANVLTF.

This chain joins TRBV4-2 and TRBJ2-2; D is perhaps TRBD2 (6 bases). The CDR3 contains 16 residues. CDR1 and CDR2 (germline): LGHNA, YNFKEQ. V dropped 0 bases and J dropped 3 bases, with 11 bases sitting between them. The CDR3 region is CASSQDKRLDTGELFF. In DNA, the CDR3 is TGTGCCAGCAGCCAAGATAAAAGACTAGACACCGGGGAGCTGTTTTTT.

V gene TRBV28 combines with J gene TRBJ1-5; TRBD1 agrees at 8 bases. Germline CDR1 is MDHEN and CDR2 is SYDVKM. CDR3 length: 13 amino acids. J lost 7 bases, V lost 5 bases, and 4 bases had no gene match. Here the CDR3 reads CASSRQGRQPQHF. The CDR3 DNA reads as TGTGCCAGCAGTAGACAGGGGAGACAGCCCCAGCATTTT.

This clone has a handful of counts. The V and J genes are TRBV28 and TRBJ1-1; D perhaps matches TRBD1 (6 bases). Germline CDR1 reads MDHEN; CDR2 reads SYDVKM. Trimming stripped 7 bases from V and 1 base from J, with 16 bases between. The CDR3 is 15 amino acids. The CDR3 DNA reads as TGTGCCAGCACCCAAGGGGGTCCGGCGAACACTGAAGCTTTCTTT. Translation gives CASTQGGPANTEAFF.

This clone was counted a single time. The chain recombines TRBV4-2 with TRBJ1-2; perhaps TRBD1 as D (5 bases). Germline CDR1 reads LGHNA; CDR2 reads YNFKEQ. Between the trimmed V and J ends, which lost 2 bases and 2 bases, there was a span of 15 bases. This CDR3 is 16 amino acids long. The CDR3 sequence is CASSQTIPEGNYGYTF. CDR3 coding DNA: TGTGCCAGCAGCCAAACGATACCCGAGGGGAACTATGGCTACACCTTC.

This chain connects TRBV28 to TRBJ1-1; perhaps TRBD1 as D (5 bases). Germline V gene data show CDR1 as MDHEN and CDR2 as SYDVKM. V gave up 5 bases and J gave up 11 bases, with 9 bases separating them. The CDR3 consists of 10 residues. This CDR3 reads CASSRQYAFF. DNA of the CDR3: TGTGCCAGCAGTCGACAGTATGCTTTCTTT.

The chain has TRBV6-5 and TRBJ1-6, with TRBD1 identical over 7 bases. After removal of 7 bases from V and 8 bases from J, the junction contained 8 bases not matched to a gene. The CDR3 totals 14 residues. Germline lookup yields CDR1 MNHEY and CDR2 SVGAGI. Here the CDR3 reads CASTIRGWDSPLHF. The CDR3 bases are TGTGCCAGCACCATCAGGGGGTGGGATTCACCCCTCCACTTT.

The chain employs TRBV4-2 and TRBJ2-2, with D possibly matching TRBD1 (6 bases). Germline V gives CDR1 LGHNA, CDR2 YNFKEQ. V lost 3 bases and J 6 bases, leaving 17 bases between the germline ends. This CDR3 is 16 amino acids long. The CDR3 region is CASSQELQGYAGELFF. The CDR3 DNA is TGTGCCAGCAGCCAGGAACTACAGGGTTACGCCGGGGAGCTGTTTTTT.